The 30 T cell receptor beta chains below come from one sample, sequenced in a study of blood T cell repertoires in COVID-19. Generated by immunoSEQ multiplex PCR, the TCRdb table keeps only in-frame clones and is missing some. The sample carries around 30,000 clones, 75% to 90% recorded once. Source material: peripheral blood. The source is a man aged 55 to 70 with acute or convalescent COVID-19.

The chain combines TRBV2 with TRBJ2-2; the match to TRBD2 covers 7 bases. This CDR3 comprises 14 residues. Germline CDR1 reads SNHLY; CDR2 reads FYNNEI. V lost 7 bases and J lost 5; bases outside the gene matches: 7. CDR3 DNA: TGTGCCAGCACTGGCGGGAGAGGAACCGGGGAGCTGTTTTTT. This translates into CASTGGRGTGELFF. The full variable domain, its missing parts supplied by reference TRBV2 and TRBJ2-2, is EPEVTQTPSHQVTQMGQEVILRCVPISNHLYFYWYRQILGQKVEFLVSFYNNEISEKSEIFDDQFSVERPDGSNFTLKIRSTKLEDSAMYFCASTGGRGTGELFFGEGSRLTVL.

A note on this clone: The sample holds other DNA sequences that translate to the same CDR3. This sequence joins TRBV11-2 and TRBJ1-1; D is perhaps TRBD1 (5 bases). This CDR3 is built from 13 residues. Trimming shortened V by 3 bases and J by 1 base, and 6 bases separated the two germline ends. CDR1 is SGHAT and CDR2 is FQNNGV in the germline V gene. The DNA of the CDR3 is TGTGCCAGCAGCTTTACAGGGAACACTGAAGCTTTCTTT. It is translated as CASSFTGNTEAFF.

This clone has only one observation. The J gene is TRBJ2-7, the V gene TRBV18; D might be TRBD2 (6 bases). Germline V lookup: CDR1 KGHSH, CDR2 LQKENI. Trimming removed 5 bases at V and 5 bases at J, with 13 bases between. The CDR3 runs 13 residues. CDR3 coding DNA: TGTGCCAGCTCAACGGGACTTTCGAACGAGCAGTACTTC. As protein: CASSTGLSNEQYF.

The chain combines TRBV11-2 with TRBJ2-2; 7 nucleotides agree with TRBD2. With 5 bases clipped from V and 2 bases from J, the junction kept 8 bases outside the gene matches. The CDR3 is 16 residues long. Germline assignment: CDR1 SGHAT and CDR2 FQNNGV. In nucleotides, the CDR3 is TGTGCCAGCAGCCCCCGGGGAGGGATAAACACCGGGGAGCTGTTTTTT. Translated, it gives CASSPRGGINTGELFF.

The chain uses TRBV4-2 and TRBJ2-7, with 11 bases identical to TRBD2. After removal of 0 bases from V and 6 bases from J, the junction contained 4 bases not matched to a gene. CDR3 size: 15 residues. Germline loops: CDR1 LGHNA, CDR2 YNFKEQ. The CDR3 spells CASSQDSGGAVEQYF. The CDR3 nucleotides are TGTGCCAGCAGCCAAGATAGCGGGGGGGCCGTCGAGCAGTACTTC.

The CDR3 DNA reads TGCGCCAGCAGCCCCACCGGGACTAGCGGAGACAATGAGCAGTTCTTC. Translating gives CASSPTGTSGDNEQFF. The chain links TRBV4-1 to TRBJ2-1, with 11 bases matching TRBD2. In germline, CDR1 is MGHRA, CDR2 YSYEKL. The CDR3 sequence is 16 residues long. With V trimmed by 4 bases and J by 5 bases, 7 bases remained unmatched.

The V and J genes are TRBV18 and TRBJ2-1, with a weak D call TRBD2 (5 bases). The V end was cut by 6 bases, the J end by 7 bases, with 10 bases between. From germline, CDR1 is KGHSH and CDR2 LQKENI. This CDR3 is 12 amino acids long. This CDR3 is CASSPGLNEQFF. For the CDR3, the DNA is TGTGCCAGCTCCCCTGGACTTAATGAGCAGTTCTTC.

J is TRBJ1-1 and V is TRBV11-2; tentatively, D is TRBD1 (6 bases). The CDR3 is made up of 18 amino acids. The germline V gene has CDR1 SGHAT and CDR2 FQNNGV. V lost 0 bases to trimming and J lost 4 bases, with 21 bases between them. CDR3 residues: CASSLDGGRQGRVTEAFF. The CDR3 DNA is TGTGCCAGCAGCTTAGATGGCGGAAGGCAGGGGAGGGTCACTGAAGCTTTCTTT.

The chain joins TRBV2 to TRBJ2-7; the match to TRBD2 covers 9 bases. The CDR3 is 16 residues long. The V and J ends lost 4 bases and 6 bases, in that order; junction bases with no gene match: 13. Germline V gene data show CDR1 as SNHLY and CDR2 as FYNNEI. The CDR3 here is CASSGGASGVLREQYF. CDR3 nucleotides: TGTGCCAGCAGTGGGGGGGCTAGCGGGGTACTTCGCGAGCAGTACTTC. Using reference TRBV2 and TRBJ2-7 for the parts outside the CDR3, the full variable domain is EPEVTQTPSHQVTQMGQEVILRCVPISNHLYFYWYRQILGQKVEFLVSFYNNEISEKSEIFDDQFSVERPDGSNFTLKIRSTKLEDSAMYFCASSGGASGVLREQYFGPGTRLTVT.

In DNA, the CDR3 is TGTGCCACCGAATCCGGGACGGGGGGCTACGAGCAGTACTTC. Residues: CATESGTGGYEQYF. The rearrangement joins TRBV6-5 to TRBJ2-7; the match to TRBD2 covers 7 bases. This CDR3 has 14 residues. CDR1 is MNHEY and CDR2 is SVGAGI in the germline V gene. With 10 bases clipped from V and 3 bases from J, the junction kept 12 bases outside the gene matches.

The V call is TRBV6-5, the J call TRBJ1-1, with TRBD1 as a possible D gene (6 bases). The CDR3 contains 14 residues. V shed 10 bases and J shed 7 bases, with 22 bases lying between them. Germline V gene sequence: CDR1 MNHEY, CDR2 SVGAGI. As DNA, the CDR3 is TGTGCCAACCACAGGGTGGAGGGGGGGAGTGAAGCTTTCTTT. This encodes CANHRVEGGSEAFF.

The rearrangement links TRBV7-6 to TRBJ1-3; unclear D gene. The V end was cut by 4 bases, the J end by 0 bases, with 7 bases between. The CDR3 loop spans 14 amino acids. CDR1 is SGHVS, CDR2 FNYEAQ, per germline. As DNA, the CDR3 is TGTGCCAGCAGCTCGACAAGCTCTGGAAACACCATATATTTT. As protein: CASSSTSSGNTIYF.

This chain connects TRBV10-3 to TRBJ2-7, with 10 bases fitting TRBD1. The length of the CDR3 is 14 residues. The germline V gene encodes CDR1 ENHRY and CDR2 SYGVKD. Unmatched junction bases numbered 8, after V lost 10 bases and J lost 2 bases. The CDR3 sequence: CATDRDRGPYEQYF. The CDR3 DNA follows: TGTGCCACCGACCGGGACAGGGGACCCTACGAGCAGTACTTC.

J is TRBJ1-1 and V is TRBV13, with a weak D call TRBD1 (6 bases). Germline V gene sequence: CDR1 PRHDT, CDR2 FYEKMQ (reference sequence). CDR3 length equals 15 residues. V was clipped by 4 bases and J by 1 base, with 13 bases between them. DNA of the CDR3: TGTGCCAGCAGCTCCCGGCGGGGGGCGAACACTGAAGCTTTCTTT. Translating it yields CASSSRRGANTEAFF.

This clone was seen only once. The J gene is TRBJ1-2, the V gene TRBV2; the match to TRBD1 covers 9 bases. Trimming at V came to 6 bases and at J to 2 bases, leaving 10 bases not matched to a gene. Germline lookup yields CDR1 SNHLY and CDR2 FYNNEI. This CDR3 region has 16 residues. In DNA, the CDR3 is TGTGCCAGCAGAACCCCGGGACAGGGAACAAACTATGGCTACACCTTC. This codes for CASRTPGQGTNYGYTF.

The J gene is TRBJ1-2, the V gene TRBV28; tentatively, D is TRBD1 (6 bases). Deletions cut 6 bases from V and 7 bases from J, with 12 bases between. Germline-derived CDR1 and CDR2 are MDHEN and SYDVKM. The CDR3 has 12 amino acids. CDR3: CASSSQGFGYTF. The DNA of the CDR3 is TGTGCCAGCAGCTCTCAGGGGTTTGGCTACACCTTC.

This clone was detected only once. The chain recombines TRBV3-1 (or the pseudogene TRBV3-2) with TRBJ1-1; no clear D gene. This CDR3 contains 14 residues. Germline V gives CDR1 LGHDT, CDR2 YNNKEL (reference sequence). Trimming shortened V by 0 bases and J by 1 base, and 6 bases separated the two germline ends. CDR3 amino acids: CASSQEAGNTEAFF. Written as DNA, the CDR3 is TGTGCCAGCAGCCAAGAGGCGGGGAACACTGAAGCTTTCTTT.

The chain carries TRBV4-1 and TRBJ2-1; 7 bases align to TRBD1. The CDR3 loop spans 14 amino acids. Germline loops: CDR1 MGHRA, CDR2 YSYEKL. V lost 4 bases and J lost 7; bases outside the gene matches: 7. Written as DNA, the CDR3 is TGCGCCAGCAGCCGGACAGGCGCCTGGAATGAGCAGTTCTTC. Protein product: CASSRTGAWNEQFF.

This clone is classed as medium-sized. At one boundary the junction diverges from the germline segment, which might be a read error. The chain carries TRBV7-7 and TRBJ2-1, with TRBD1 matching over 11 bases. The CDR3 is made up of 15 amino acids. Germline values: CDR1 SSHAT, CDR2 FNYEAQ (reference sequence). The CDR3 bases are TGTGCTAGCAGCCAGGACAGGGGGCAACACAATGAGCAGTTCTTC. This sequence encodes CASSQDRGQHNEQFF.

The chain combines TRBV3-1 (or the pseudogene TRBV3-2) with TRBJ1-2; D ambiguous. Per the germline V gene, CDR1 is LGHDT and CDR2 is YNNKEL (reference sequence). The CDR3 loop spans 10 amino acids. Trimming pared 5 bases from V and 9 bases from J, leaving 7 bases between. The CDR3 loop is CASSGESYTF. CDR3 bases: TGTGCCAGCAGCGGGGAGAGCTACACCTTC.

The rearrangement uses TRBV19 and TRBJ1-3; D remains unclear. Germline CDR1 LNHDA, CDR2 SQIVND (reference sequence). V was trimmed by 7 bases and J by 4 bases, leaving 14 bases between them. This CDR3 has 14 amino acids. The CDR3 coding sequence is TGTGCCAGTAATCCGGGTCTCAACGGAAACACCATATATTTT. Residues: CASNPGLNGNTIYF.

This clone showed up just a few times. The chain combines TRBV2 with TRBJ1-5; the D gene is possibly TRBD1 (6 bases). This CDR3 is built from 15 residues. CDR1 SNHLY and CDR2 FYNNEI come from the germline V gene. The V gene lost 3 bases and the J gene lost 0 bases, with 9 bases spanning the gap. Here the CDR3 DNA reads TGTGCCAGCAGTGAGGGGGCGGATAGCAATCAGCCCCAGCATTTT. Its protein product is CASSEGADSNQPQHF.

The V and J genes are TRBV18 and TRBJ1-6, with a possible D match to TRBD1 (5 bases). V lost 4 bases and J lost 5, with 9 bases in between. The CDR3 is 14 amino acids. Germline CDR1 is KGHSH and CDR2 is LQKENI. The CDR3 sequence: CASSQDSHNSPLHF. The CDR3 DNA follows: TGTGCCAGCTCACAAGACAGCCATAATTCACCCCTCCACTTT.

V usage is TRBV6-5 and J usage is TRBJ2-7; TRBD1 might be the D (6 bases). The V end lost 9 bases, the J end lost 2 bases, and 17 bases lay between the germline ends. The CDR3 spans 14 residues. Looked up from germline, CDR1 is MNHEY and CDR2 is SVGAGI. The DNA of the CDR3 is TGTGCCAGTGGGTTAAGACAGGCGACCTACGAGCAGTACTTC. This sequence encodes CASGLRQATYEQYF.

The chain couples TRBV5-5 to TRBJ1-2; D gene uncertain. CDR3 length: 15 residues. The V end lost 0 bases, the J end lost 2 bases, and 11 bases lay between the germline ends. Germline V gives CDR1 SGHKS, CDR2 YYEKEE (reference sequence). CDR3 amino acids: CASSLAPTPNYGYTF. The CDR3 DNA is TGTGCCAGCAGCTTGGCCCCCACTCCCAACTATGGCTACACCTTC.

This clone is a singleton in its sample. The rearrangement links TRBV30 to TRBJ2-3, with TRBD1 matching over 7 bases. J lost 3 bases, V lost 1 base, and 4 bases had no gene match. The germline V gene has CDR1 GTSNPN and CDR2 SVGIG (reference sequence). The length of the CDR3 is 14 residues. The CDR3 region has the DNA TGTGCCTGGAGTGGACAGGGAGCGACAGATACGCAGTATTTT. Its translation is CAWSGQGATDTQYF.

The chain is built from TRBV5-1 and TRBJ1-3; D gene uncertain. Between the trimmed V and J ends, which lost 0 bases and 0 bases, there was a span of 10 bases. The length of the CDR3 is 16 residues. Per the germline V gene, CDR1 is SGHRS and CDR2 is YFSETQ. The CDR3 region has the DNA TGCGCCAGCAGCTTGGAATCCAGGATCTCTGGAAACACCATATATTTT. As protein: CASSLESRISGNTIYF. Full variable domain (missing parts from reference TRBV5-1 and TRBJ1-3): KAGVTQTPRYLIKTRGQQVTLSCSPISGHRSVSWYQQTPGQGLQFLFEYFSETQRNKGNFPGRFSGRQFSNSRSEMNVSTLELGDSALYLCASSLESRISGNTIYFGEGSWLTVV.

V and J are TRBV27 and TRBJ2-5; tentatively, D is TRBD2 (6 bases). Germline lookup yields CDR1 MNHEY and CDR2 SMNVEV (reference sequence). Trimming pared 2 bases from V and 5 bases from J, leaving 15 bases between. The CDR3 totals 15 residues. In DNA, the CDR3 is TGTGCCAGCAGTTTACTCGGCGGGGTCGGGGAGACCCAGTACTTC. It codes for CASSLLGGVGETQYF.

Comment on this clone: Germline and junction disagree at one end, which may indicate a read error. The rearrangement joins TRBV7-2 to TRBJ2-2; TRBD1 matches at 7 bases. CDR1 SGHTA and CDR2 FQGNSA come from the germline V gene. The CDR3 is made up of 17 amino acids. In DNA, the CDR3 is TGTGCCAGCAGCTTAACAGTCGGGACAGCGAATACCGGGGAGCTGTTTTTT. Protein sequence: CASSLTVGTANTGELFF.

This clone was detected only once. The chain links TRBV9 to TRBJ2-7, with D maybe TRBD2 (6 bases). Per the germline V gene, CDR1 is SGDLS and CDR2 is YYNGEE. The CDR3 is made up of 14 amino acids. The V end lost 4 bases, the J end lost 9 bases, and 20 bases lay between the germline ends. The CDR3 loop reads CASSRRGMQRGQYF. The DNA for the CDR3 is TGTGCCAGCAGCCGGCGGGGTATGCAGAGAGGGCAGTACTTC. Together with reference TRBV9 and TRBJ2-7, the CDR3 gives the full variable domain: DSGVTQTPKHLITATGQRVTLRCSPRSGDLSVYWYQQSLDQGLQFLIQYYNGEERAKGNILERFSAQQFPDLHSELNLSSLELGDSALYFCASSRRGMQRGQYFGPGTRLTVT.